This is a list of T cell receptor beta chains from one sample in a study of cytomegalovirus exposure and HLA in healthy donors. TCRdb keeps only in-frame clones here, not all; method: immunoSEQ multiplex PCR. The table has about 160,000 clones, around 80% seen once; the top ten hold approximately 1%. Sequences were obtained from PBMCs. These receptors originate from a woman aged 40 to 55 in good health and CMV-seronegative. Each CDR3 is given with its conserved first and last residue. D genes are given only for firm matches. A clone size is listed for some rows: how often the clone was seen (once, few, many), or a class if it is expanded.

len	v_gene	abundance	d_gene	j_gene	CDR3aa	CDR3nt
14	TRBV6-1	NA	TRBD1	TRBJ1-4	CASTGGGQGEKLFF	TGTGCCAGCACCGGGGGGGGACAGGGCGAAAAACTGTTTTTT
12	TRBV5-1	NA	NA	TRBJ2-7	CASSPQSYEQYF	TGCGCCAGCAGCCCACAATCCTACGAGCAGTACTTC
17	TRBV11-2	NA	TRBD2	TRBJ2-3	CASSSIAGLRSTDTQYF	TGTGCCAGCAGCTCTATAGCGGGATTGCGGAGCACAGATACGCAGTATTTT
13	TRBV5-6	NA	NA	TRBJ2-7	CASSLLGEYEQYF	TGTGCCAGCAGCTTGCTAGGGGAATACGAGCAGTACTTC
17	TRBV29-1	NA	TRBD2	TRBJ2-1	CSVEEGFSGSSYNEQFF	TGCAGCGTTGAAGAGGGATTTAGCGGGAGCTCCTACAATGAGCAGTTCTTC
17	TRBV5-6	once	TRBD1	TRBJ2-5	CASSFPGQGRETETQYF	TGTGCCAGCAGCTTTCCGGGACAGGGAAGGGAGACGGAGACCCAGTACTTC
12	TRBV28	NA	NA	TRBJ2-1	CASSLPYNEQFF	TGTGCCAGCAGTTTACCTTACAATGAGCAGTTCTTC
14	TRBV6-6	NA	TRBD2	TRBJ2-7	CASEVSGNTYEQYF	TGTGCCAGCGAGGTGAGCGGGAACACCTACGAGCAGTACTTC
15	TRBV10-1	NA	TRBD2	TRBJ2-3	CASTLTSGNPDTQYF	TGCGCCAGCACCTTGACTAGCGGGAATCCAGATACGCAGTATTTT
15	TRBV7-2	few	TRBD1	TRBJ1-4	CASSFGQGGVEKLFF	TGTGCCAGCAGTTTTGGACAGGGGGGGGTTGAAAAACTGTTTTTT
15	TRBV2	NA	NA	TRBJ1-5	CASSMGGTSNQPQHF	TGTGCCAGCAGTATGGGGGGGACTAGCAATCAGCCCCAGCATTTT
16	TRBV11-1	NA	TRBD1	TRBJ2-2	CASSLRRDRPTGELFF	TGTGCCAGCAGCTTAAGGCGGGACAGGCCCACCGGGGAGCTGTTTTTT
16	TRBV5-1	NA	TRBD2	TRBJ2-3	CASNLGIAGGPDTQYF	TGCGCCAGCAATTTGGGTATAGCGGGAGGCCCAGATACGCAGTATTTT
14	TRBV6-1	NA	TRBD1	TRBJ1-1	CASSRGQGLPEAFF	TGTGCCAGCAGCCGGGGACAGGGACTTCCTGAAGCTTTCTTT
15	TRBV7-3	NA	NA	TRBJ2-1	CASSFTASSYNEQFF	TGTGCCAGCAGTTTTACAGCCAGCTCCTACAATGAGCAGTTCTTC
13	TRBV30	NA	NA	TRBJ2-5	CAWSTEYQETQYF	TGTGCCTGGTCGACAGAATACCAAGAGACCCAGTACTTC
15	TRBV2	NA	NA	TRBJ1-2	CASSPEGLGIYGYTF	TGTGCCAGCAGCCCAGAGGGACTGGGGATCTATGGCTACACCTTC
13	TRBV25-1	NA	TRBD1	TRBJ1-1	CASTGQGVTEAFF	TGTGCCAGCACGGGACAGGGGGTCACTGAAGCTTTCTTT
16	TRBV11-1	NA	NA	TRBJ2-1	CASSLPGGTAYNEQFF	TGTGCCAGCAGCTTACCGGGGGGGACAGCGTACAATGAGCAGTTCTTC
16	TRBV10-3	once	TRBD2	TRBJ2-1	CAISDPRTSGYNEQFF	TGTGCCATCAGTGATCCCCGTACTAGCGGTTACAATGAGCAGTTCTTC
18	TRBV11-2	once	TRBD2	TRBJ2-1	CASSLGRLAGLSYNEQFF	TGTGCCAGCAGCTTAGGACGCCTAGCGGGCCTCTCCTACAATGAGCAGTTCTTC
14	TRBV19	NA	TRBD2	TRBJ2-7	CASKVTGGNYEQYF	TGTGCCAGTAAGGTAACGGGAGGGAACTACGAGCAGTACTTC
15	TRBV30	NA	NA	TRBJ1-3	CAMTSPGFSGNTIYF	TGTGCCATGACTTCGCCCGGTTTCTCTGGAAACACCATATATTTT
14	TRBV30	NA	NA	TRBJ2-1	CAWSDPPLSFEQFF	TGTGCCTGGAGTGATCCCCCTCTCTCCTTTGAGCAGTTCTTC
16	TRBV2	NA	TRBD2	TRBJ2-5	CASTGRLAGLQETQYF	TGTGCCAGCACCGGGAGGCTAGCGGGCCTCCAAGAGACCCAGTACTTC
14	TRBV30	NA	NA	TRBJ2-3	CAWRAGLSTDTQYF	TGTGCCTGGAGGGCAGGACTTAGCACAGATACGCAGTATTTT
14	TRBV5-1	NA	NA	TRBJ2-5	CASSIGTNRETQYF	TGCGCCAGCAGCATCGGGACAAACCGAGAGACCCAGTACTTC
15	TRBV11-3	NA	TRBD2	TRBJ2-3	CASSSGTSGKDTQYF	TGTGCCAGCAGCTCCGGGACTAGCGGGAAAGATACGCAGTATTTT
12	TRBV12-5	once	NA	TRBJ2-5	CASGLGGETQYF	TGTGCTAGTGGTCTCGGAGGGGAGACCCAGTACTTC
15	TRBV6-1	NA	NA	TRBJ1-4	CASSGRGAGVEKLFF	TGTGCCAGCAGTGGACGGGGGGCTGGAGTTGAAAAACTGTTTTTT
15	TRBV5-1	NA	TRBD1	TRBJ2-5	CASSLSGGQGETQYF	TGCGCCAGCAGCTTGTCGGGGGGACAGGGTGAGACCCAGTACTTC
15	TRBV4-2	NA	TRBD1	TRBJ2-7	CASSQDQGQGYEQYF	TGTGCCAGCAGCCAAGATCAAGGACAGGGCTACGAGCAGTACTTC
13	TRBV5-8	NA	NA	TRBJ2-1	CASSAGQRREQFF	TGTGCCAGCAGCGCCGGCCAGCGGAGAGAGCAGTTCTTC
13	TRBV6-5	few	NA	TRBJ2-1	CASSSGGLGEQFF	TGTGCCAGCAGTTCCGGAGGTCTAGGTGAGCAGTTCTTC
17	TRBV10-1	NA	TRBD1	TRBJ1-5	CASSDLGQGIGRQPQHF	TGCGCCAGCAGTGACCTGGGACAGGGAATTGGTCGTCAGCCCCAGCATTTT
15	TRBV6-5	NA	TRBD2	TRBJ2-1	CASSSRLAGFNEQFF	TGTGCCAGCAGTTCCAGACTAGCCGGGTTCAATGAGCAGTTCTTC
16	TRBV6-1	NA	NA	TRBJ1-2	CASSEAFAGSNYGYTF	TGTGCCAGCAGTGAAGCATTCGCAGGTTCGAACTATGGCTACACCTTC
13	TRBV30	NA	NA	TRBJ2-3	CAWSRGRTDTQYF	TGTGCCTGGAGTCGGGGGAGGACAGATACGCAGTATTTT
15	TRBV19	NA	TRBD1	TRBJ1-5	CASSSGTGGNQPQHF	TGTGCCAGTAGTTCTGGGACAGGGGGGAATCAGCCCCAGCATTTT